The clone carrying this TCR beta chain was seen a single time. This sample stems from a study of T cell changes during pregnancy in multiple sclerosis. The CDR3 loop spans 16 amino acids. V trimming: 3 bases; J trimming: 0 bases; junction bases outside the gene matches: 8. CDR1 is KGHSH and CDR2 is LQKENI in the germline V gene. Using immunoSEQ multiplex PCR, the repertoire was profiled, and TCRdb retains in-frame clones only, with some absent. The sample consists of 20,000 to 25,000 clones, just over 90% of them appearing once. The sequencing used CD4+ T cells from peripheral blood mononuclear cells, collected after pregnancy. The sequence was collected from a female donor in good health, enrolled as a control in a pregnancy study. The chain combines TRBV18 with TRBJ2-7; TRBD1 matches at 7 bases. DNA for the CDR3: TGTGCCAGCTCACCGTTCGAGACAGGGAGCTCCTACGAGCAGTACTTC. Protein product: CASSPFETGSSYEQYF.